This T cell receptor beta chain emerged from a study of blood T cells in healthy people across ages. General observations from the study: In long-lived donors, naive CD4+ cell counts and diversity exceeded those of aged donors.

Researchers report isolating at least 7 million PBMCs per sample. In the case of this clonotype: Its matching antigen is unknown.

Primed by a sample-barcoded 5' primer and a J-beta primer mix, a second PCR proceeded for about 6 to 12 cycles. Carrying 12 random nucleotides, a template-switch adaptor labeled each individual cDNA molecule. TCRdb processed the 5' RACE reads anew with MiXCR; each CDR3 protein has one entry. The table has 550,000 to 600,000 distinct CDR3 sequences, 27% seen once. From germline, CDR1 is DFQATT and CDR2 SNEGSKA (reference sequence). Trimming took 8 bases from V and 5 from J, leaving 18 bases between them. The CDR3 has 13 residues. The sequenced sample was blood. The sequence came from a woman aged 70-85 years in good health. The chain combines TRBV20-1 with TRBJ2-5; TRBD1 is a possible D gene (5 bases). The CDR3 protein is CSQSAQVRETQYF. The DNA for the CDR3 is TGCAGTCAAAGTGCACAGGTTCGCGAGACCCAGTACTTC.